The 17 T cell receptor beta chains in this list originate from one sample, sequenced in a study of spatial heterogeneity in lung cancer. Time point of the sample: sample taken at primary tumor resection. Unsorted whole RNA samples from tumor, nontumor lung or frozen PBMC were sequenced. TCRdb itself ran the 5' RACE reads through MiXCR, one entry per CDR3 protein. The data show over 90,000 distinct CDR3 sequences, around 10% seen once. This material consisted of PBMCs, taken at surgery. The origin of the receptors is a male donor with early-stage non-small cell lung cancer.

This clonotype was recorded at least ten times. The V call is TRBV20-1, the J call TRBJ1-2; D is uncertain. Germline V lookup: CDR1 DFQATT, CDR2 SNEGSKA (reference sequence). The CDR3 runs to 12 residues. V gave up 8 bases and J gave up 0 bases, with 10 bases separating them. CDR3 amino acids: CSFMEANYGYTF. CDR3 bases: TGCAGTTTCATGGAGGCTAACTATGGCTACACCTTC.

In the case of this clonotype: The junction does not match germline at one end; this may be a read error. This chain connects TRBV4-2 to TRBJ2-3; 11 nucleotides match TRBD2. Per the germline V gene, CDR1 is LGHNA and CDR2 is YNFKEQ. The length of the CDR3 is 16 residues. The DNA for the CDR3 is TGTGCCGGCAGGGCAACTAGCGGGGGCAGGGCAGATACGCAGTATTTT. This codes for CAGRATSGGRADTQYF.

The CDR3 protein is CASSPRGTEQYF. The DNA for the CDR3 is TGTGCCAGCTCACCCCGGGGTACCGAGCAGTACTTC. The chain has TRBV18 and TRBJ2-7; D may be TRBD2 (5 bases). Deletions cut 3 bases from V and 6 bases from J, with 9 bases between. CDR1 is KGHSH, CDR2 LQKENI, per germline. The CDR3 extends over 12 amino acids.

This clonotype was detected only a few times. The rearrangement links TRBV5-1 to TRBJ2-1, with 9 bases lining up with TRBD1. V lost 4 bases, J lost 6 bases, and 17 bases stayed unmatched. Germline-derived CDR1 and CDR2 are SGHRS and YFSETQ. The CDR3 totals 18 residues. The CDR3 nucleotides are TGCGCCAGCAGCGGAGGGACAGGGTACGCGGCGTTAAGCAATGAGCAGTTCTTC. Translated, it gives CASSGGTGYAALSNEQFF.

This chain uses TRBV18 with TRBJ2-1, with TRBD1 matching over 8 bases. V lost 9 bases, J lost 7 bases, and 5 bases stayed unmatched. Germline CDR1 KGHSH, CDR2 LQKENI. The CDR3 spans 12 residues. This chain's CDR3 is CASGQGKNEQFF. The DNA for the CDR3 is TGTGCCAGTGGACAGGGTAAAAATGAGCAGTTCTTC.

This clonotype was detected many times. The J gene is TRBJ2-2, the V gene TRBV7-9; the D gene could be TRBD1 or TRBD2 (5 bases each). V lost 4 bases and J lost 7, with 16 bases in between. The CDR3 has 15 residues. From germline, CDR1 is SEHNR and CDR2 FQNEAQ (reference sequence). The CDR3 nucleotides read TGTGCCAGCAGCTCCCCGGGACCCCAAATCGGGGAGCTGTTTTTT. It translates to CASSSPGPQIGELFF.

The V and J genes are TRBV12-3 or TRBV12-4 and TRBJ2-3; 10 positions agree with TRBD2. The CDR3 sequence is 15 residues long. Losses at the gene ends were 6 bases for V and 2 bases for J; bases not matched to a gene: 5. CDR3 in amino acids: CASSKLAGFTDTQYF. The CDR3 DNA reads TGTGCCAGCAGCAAACTAGCGGGGTTCACAGATACGCAGTATTTT.

This clonotype was counted ten times or more. This sequence joins TRBV20-1 and TRBJ1-2, with D unresolved. In germline, CDR1 is DFQATT, CDR2 SNEGSKA (reference sequence). This CDR3 comprises 14 residues. The ends were cut back, 3 bases at V and 2 bases at J, with 13 bases in the middle. The CDR3 reads CSARNQIANYGYTF. CDR3 DNA: TGCAGTGCTAGGAACCAGATAGCCAACTATGGCTACACCTTC.

The rearrangement joins TRBV3-1 to TRBJ2-5, with 7 positions matching TRBD1. This CDR3 spans 15 amino acids. Germline CDR1 LGHDT, CDR2 YNNKEL (reference sequence). V trimming: 2 bases; J trimming: 1 base; junction bases outside the gene matches: 4. The CDR3 sequence is CASSQPRQGQETQYF. The CDR3 bases are TGTGCCAGCAGCCAACCCAGACAGGGCCAAGAGACCCAGTACTTC.

This rearrangement joins TRBV7-2 to TRBJ2-3; TRBD1 or TRBD2 may be the D gene (6 bases each). This CDR3 spans 15 amino acids. V was pared by 1 base and J by 2 bases, with 10 bases between. Germline V CDR1 and CDR2: SGHTA, FQGNSA. The CDR3 loop reads CASSLVGGPTDTQYF. Written as DNA, the CDR3 is TGTGCCAGCAGCTTAGTTGGGGGGCCCACAGATACGCAGTATTTT.

This clonotype has just a few counts. The chain has TRBV6-6 and TRBJ1-2; D possibly corresponds to TRBD1 (6 bases). Between the trimmed V and J ends, which lost 4 bases and 8 bases, there was a span of 14 bases. Germline V gene sequence: CDR1 MNHNY, CDR2 SVGAGI (reference sequence). The length of the CDR3 is 13 residues. The CDR3: CASSSQGIVGYTF. The CDR3 DNA sequence: TGTGCCAGCAGTTCCCAGGGGATTGTAGGCTACACCTTC.

This sequence joins TRBV6-4 and TRBJ2-3, with D possibly TRBD1 on 5 matching bases. Germline-derived CDR1 and CDR2 are MRHNA and SNTAGT. The CDR3 loop spans 15 amino acids. With 0 bases removed from V and 4 bases from J, the gap between germline ends came to 11 bases. CDR3 region: CASSDSAGYADTQYF. CDR3 DNA: TGTGCCAGCAGTGACTCAGCAGGGTATGCAGATACGCAGTATTTT.

In this sample, this clonotype turned up many times. This rearrangement joins TRBV7-3 to TRBJ2-2; 7 nucleotides line up with TRBD2. V lost 2 bases, J lost 8 bases, and 2 bases stayed unmatched. The CDR3 runs 13 residues. CDR1 is SGHTA and CDR2 is FQGTGA in the germline V gene. This CDR3 is CASSLRLAGELFF. In DNA, the CDR3 is TGTGCCAGCAGCTTACGACTAGCAGGGGAGCTGTTTTTT.

This chain joins TRBV7-8 and TRBJ2-1; tentatively, D is TRBD1 or TRBD2 (5 bases each). There are 15 residues in the CDR3. Trimming took off 1 base at V and 8 bases at J, with 15 bases between the two ends. Germline lookup yields CDR1 SGHVS and CDR2 FQNEAQ. Written as DNA, the CDR3 is TGTGCCAGCAGCTTAGGTCCAGGGACCATGGATGAGCAGTTCTTC. Encoded protein: CASSLGPGTMDEQFF.

Many counts were recorded for this clonotype. The rearrangement joins TRBV29-1 to TRBJ1-1; TRBD1 agrees at 10 bases. Trimming at V came to 7 bases and at J to 3 bases, leaving 5 bases not matched to a gene. This CDR3 has 13 amino acids. The germline gives CDR1 SQVTM, CDR2 ANQGSEA. CDR3 in amino acids: CSGSGTGDTEAFF. The DNA of the CDR3 is TGCAGCGGCTCCGGGACAGGGGACACTGAAGCTTTCTTT.

This clonotype occurred many times. The chain combines TRBV29-1 with TRBJ2-7; 7 bases line up with TRBD2. The germline V gene has CDR1 SQVTM and CDR2 ANQGSEA. This CDR3 region has 14 residues. V dropped 5 bases and J dropped 2; count of bases not matched to a gene: 9. CDR3 sequence reads: CSVTGRGGPYEQYF. The CDR3 nucleotides are TGCAGCGTTACGGGGCGGGGAGGGCCCTACGAGCAGTACTTC.

The chain is built from TRBV7-9 and TRBJ1-2; D remains unclear. The CDR3 sequence is 14 residues long. The V gene lost 5 bases and the J gene lost 7 bases, with 17 bases spanning the gap. Germline loops: CDR1 SEHNR, CDR2 FQNEAQ (reference sequence). The CDR3 DNA follows: TGTGCCAGCAGCCCCGGTGGGCAGCGGGTTGGCTACACCTTC. As protein: CASSPGGQRVGYTF.